The 4 T cell receptor beta chains below were found in one sample sequenced in a study of blood T cell repertoires in COVID-19. Here immunoSEQ multiplex PCR was the method, and the copy in TCRdb shows in-frame clones only, minus some. Among about 300,000 clones listed, around 87% were seen once. Material: peripheral blood. The source of these receptors is a middle-aged woman who had recovered from COVID-19.

This chain links TRBV6-5 with TRBJ1-5; no reliable D call. Looked up from germline, CDR1 is MNHEY and CDR2 is SVGAGI. Trimming removed 8 bases at V and 3 bases at J, with 14 bases between. CDR3 length: 14 amino acids. The CDR3 region has the DNA TGTGCCAGCTCTAAAACCTCCCCCAATCAGCCCCAGCATTTT. Encoded protein: CASSKTSPNQPQHF.

The chain employs TRBV20-1 and TRBJ1-2, with a tentative D call TRBD1 (6 bases). V lost 6 bases and J lost 6, with 11 bases in between. The CDR3 totals 11 residues. Germline-derived CDR1 and CDR2 are DFQATT and SNEGSKA (reference sequence). DNA for the CDR3: TGCAGTGCCAAAACAGGGAATGGCTACACCTTC. Its protein product is CSAKTGNGYTF.

This clone came up a few times. J is TRBJ2-7 and V is TRBV7-2; TRBD1 is a possible D gene (5 bases). CDR1 and CDR2 (germline): SGHTA, FQGNSA. The CDR3 runs to 15 residues. The V end was cut by 3 bases, the J end by 1 base, with 13 bases between. CDR3 residues: CASSFRRAGSYEQYF. CDR3 in DNA: TGTGCCAGCAGCTTTCGCCGGGCAGGGTCCTACGAGCAGTACTTC.

V usage is TRBV9 and J usage is TRBJ2-7; a weak D match, TRBD1 (6 bases). CDR3 length equals 16 residues. Germline CDR1 reads SGDLS; CDR2 reads YYNGEE. V lost 0 bases to trimming and J lost 4 bases, with 17 bases between them. For the CDR3, the DNA is TGTGCCAGCAGCGTAGGAGGGGGACGGCAGTCTTACGAGCAGTACTTC. It specifies CASSVGGGRQSYEQYF.